A selection of T cell receptor beta chains follows, all from one sample in a study of T cell responses to AZD1222 COVID-19 vaccine. The assay was immunoSEQ multiplex PCR, and TCRdb's table has in-frame clones only and misses some. This table has over 100,000 clones, around 86% appearing once. Here the sequenced sample was peripheral blood, taken 28 days after the second dose of the MenACWY control vaccine. The origin of the receptors is an adult who received the MenACWY meningococcal vaccine as a control. The CDR3 runs from the conserved cysteine through the conserved F or W. The D gene is left open where the match is weak. Size values are once, few and many counts, or a class for expanded clones, and some rows have none.

d_gene: TRBD1; j_gene: TRBJ1-4; abundance: NA; v_gene: TRBV3-1/TRBV3-2; CDR3aa: CASSHRDRQEKLFF; CDR3nt: TGTGCCAGCAGCCATCGGGACAGACAGGAAAAACTGTTTTTT
d_gene: NA; j_gene: TRBJ2-7; abundance: NA; v_gene: TRBV5-5; CDR3aa: CASSLSPGHPYEQYF; CDR3nt: TGTGCCAGCAGCTTATCGCCGGGACACCCCTACGAGCAGTACTTC
d_gene: TRBD1; j_gene: TRBJ2-2; abundance: NA; v_gene: TRBV27; CDR3aa: CASSSDRGSGELFF; CDR3nt: TGTGCCAGCAGTTCCGACAGGGGATCCGGGGAGCTGTTTTTT
d_gene: TRBD2; j_gene: TRBJ2-5; abundance: NA; v_gene: TRBV4-2; CDR3aa: CASSQEPPRLALSETQYF; CDR3nt: TGTGCCAGCAGCCAAGAGCCTCCAAGACTAGCGCTTAGTGAGACCCAGTACTTC
d_gene: NA; j_gene: TRBJ2-7; abundance: NA; v_gene: TRBV10-3; CDR3aa: CAISSSGTSYEQYF; CDR3nt: TGTGCCATCAGCTCCAGCGGCACCTCCTACGAGCAGTACTTC
d_gene: TRBD2; j_gene: TRBJ2-5; abundance: NA; v_gene: TRBV27; CDR3aa: CASSWDYTKETQYF; CDR3nt: TGTGCCAGCAGTTGGGACTATACAAAAGAGACCCAGTACTTC
d_gene: NA; j_gene: TRBJ1-2; abundance: NA; v_gene: TRBV7-9; CDR3aa: CASSFVYWVANYGYTF; CDR3nt: TGTGCCAGCAGCTTTGTCTATTGGGTAGCTAACTATGGCTACACCTTC
d_gene: TRBD1; j_gene: TRBJ2-5; abundance: once; v_gene: TRBV29-1; CDR3aa: CSVEGTGSETQYF; CDR3nt: TGCAGCGTGGAAGGGACAGGGTCAGAGACCCAGTACTTC
d_gene: NA; j_gene: TRBJ1-1; abundance: NA; v_gene: TRBV19; CDR3aa: CASSTRTVPPEAFF; CDR3nt: TGTGCCAGTAGTACCCGGACAGTCCCCCCTGAAGCTTTCTTT
d_gene: TRBD1; j_gene: TRBJ2-1; abundance: NA; v_gene: TRBV28; CDR3aa: CASSPDRASEQFF; CDR3nt: TGTGCCAGCAGTCCGGACAGGGCGAGTGAGCAGTTCTTC
d_gene: NA; j_gene: TRBJ2-7; abundance: NA; v_gene: TRBV6-2/TRBV6-3; CDR3aa: CASSYRGYAGAPLRSSYEQYF; CDR3nt: TGTGCCAGCAGTTATAGGGGATATGCCGGGGCTCCGCTCAGGAGCTCCTACGAGCAGTACTTC
d_gene: NA; j_gene: TRBJ1-2; abundance: NA; v_gene: TRBV10-3; CDR3aa: CAISESLGYGYTF; CDR3nt: TGTGCCATCAGTGAGTCCTTAGGCTATGGCTACACCTTC
d_gene: TRBD2; j_gene: TRBJ2-5; abundance: NA; v_gene: TRBV7-9; CDR3aa: CASSVPSGGAGETQYF; CDR3nt: TGTGCCAGCAGCGTTCCTAGCGGGGGGGCCGGGGAGACCCAGTACTTC
d_gene: TRBD2; j_gene: TRBJ2-7; abundance: NA; v_gene: TRBV18; CDR3aa: CASSPRTSGEQYF; CDR3nt: TGTGCCAGCTCACCGCGGACTAGCGGGGAGCAGTACTTC
d_gene: TRBD1; j_gene: TRBJ1-2; abundance: NA; v_gene: TRBV3-1/TRBV3-2; CDR3aa: CASSHGGQNYGYTF; CDR3nt: TGTGCCAGCAGCCATGGGGGACAGAACTATGGCTACACCTTC
d_gene: NA; j_gene: TRBJ1-5; abundance: NA; v_gene: TRBV15; CDR3aa: CATSTRDSNQPQHF; CDR3nt: TGTGCCACCAGCACCCGGGACAGCAATCAGCCCCAGCATTTT
d_gene: NA; j_gene: TRBJ1-6; abundance: NA; v_gene: TRBV7-8; CDR3aa: CASSLEGYSYNSPLHF; CDR3nt: TGTGCCAGCAGCTTAGAGGGTTACTCCTATAATTCACCCCTCCACTTT
d_gene: TRBD1; j_gene: TRBJ1-2; abundance: NA; v_gene: TRBV6-6; CDR3aa: CASSSAGQGADYGYTF; CDR3nt: TGTGCCAGCAGTTCCGCGGGACAGGGGGCCGACTATGGCTACACCTTC
d_gene: NA; j_gene: TRBJ1-6; abundance: NA; v_gene: TRBV28; CDR3aa: CASSLPGRGDPNSPLHF; CDR3nt: TGTGCCAGCAGTTTACCAGGCAGGGGTGACCCCAATTCACCCCTCCACTTT
d_gene: NA; j_gene: TRBJ1-4; abundance: NA; v_gene: TRBV20-1; CDR3aa: CSAYQGQTHFF; CDR3nt: TGCAGTGCCTACCAAGGGCAAACTCATTTTTTT
d_gene: NA; j_gene: TRBJ1-2; abundance: NA; v_gene: TRBV5-5; CDR3aa: CASSLAVVGVDGYTF; CDR3nt: TGTGCCAGCAGCTTGGCGGTGGTGGGGGTGGATGGCTACACCTTC
d_gene: NA; j_gene: TRBJ1-2; abundance: once; v_gene: TRBV9; CDR3aa: CASSVVSGSSDGYTF; CDR3nt: TGTGCCAGCAGCGTAGTTTCGGGTAGCTCAGATGGCTACACCTTC
d_gene: NA; j_gene: TRBJ1-4; abundance: NA; v_gene: TRBV11-2; CDR3aa: CASSSSGITNEKLFF; CDR3nt: TGTGCCAGCAGCTCCTCAGGCATAACTAATGAAAAACTGTTTTTT
d_gene: TRBD2; j_gene: TRBJ2-1; abundance: NA; v_gene: TRBV7-6; CDR3aa: CASQSARASGVNEQFF; CDR3nt: TGTGCCAGCCAATCGGCAAGGGCTAGCGGGGTGAATGAGCAGTTCTTC
d_gene: TRBD1; j_gene: TRBJ2-7; abundance: NA; v_gene: TRBV2; CDR3aa: CASSEHRGLASYEQYF; CDR3nt: TGTGCCAGCAGTGAACACAGGGGGCTAGCGAGCTACGAGCAGTACTTC
d_gene: TRBD1; j_gene: TRBJ2-5; abundance: NA; v_gene: TRBV6-2/TRBV6-3; CDR3aa: CASSYPHRGGETQYF; CDR3nt: TGTGCCAGCAGTTACCCTCACAGGGGTGGGGAGACCCAGTACTTC
d_gene: NA; j_gene: TRBJ1-4; abundance: NA; v_gene: TRBV9; CDR3aa: CASTPGSKLFF; CDR3nt: TGTGCCAGCACCCCTGGGTCGAAACTGTTTTTT
d_gene: NA; j_gene: TRBJ2-3; abundance: NA; v_gene: TRBV24-1; CDR3aa: CATSPGVSTDTQYF; CDR3nt: TGTGCCACCAGTCCAGGGGTTAGCACAGATACGCAGTATTTT
d_gene: TRBD2; j_gene: TRBJ2-3; abundance: few; v_gene: TRBV14; CDR3aa: CASSPLSSLAGGQISQYF; CDR3nt: TGTGCCAGCAGCCCCCTGTCTTCGCTAGCGGGGGGCCAAATCTCGCAGTATTTT
d_gene: TRBD1; j_gene: TRBJ1-1; abundance: NA; v_gene: TRBV15; CDR3aa: CATSRETGGNTEAFF; CDR3nt: TGTGCCACCAGCAGAGAGACAGGGGGAAACACTGAAGCTTTCTTT
d_gene: NA; j_gene: TRBJ1-5; abundance: NA; v_gene: TRBV6-5; CDR3aa: CASSANSGNQPQHF; CDR3nt: TGTGCCAGCAGCGCCAATAGTGGCAATCAGCCCCAGCATTTT
d_gene: NA; j_gene: TRBJ2-2; abundance: NA; v_gene: TRBV27; CDR3aa: CASSLLASPRTGELFF; CDR3nt: TGTGCCAGCAGTTTACTCGCTTCCCCAAGGACCGGGGAGCTGTTTTTT
d_gene: NA; j_gene: TRBJ1-2; abundance: NA; v_gene: TRBV28; CDR3aa: CASNKDWSGGYTF; CDR3nt: TGTGCCAGCAACAAGGACTGGAGTGGAGGCTACACCTTC
d_gene: TRBD2; j_gene: TRBJ2-4; abundance: NA; v_gene: TRBV5-4; CDR3aa: CASSGAGDPTIAKNIQYF; CDR3nt: TGTGCCAGCAGCGGAGCGGGGGACCCGACCATAGCCAAAAACATTCAGTACTTC
d_gene: TRBD1; j_gene: TRBJ1-1; abundance: NA; v_gene: TRBV2; CDR3aa: CASSEYQGAVGMNTEAFF; CDR3nt: TGTGCCAGCAGTGAATACCAGGGGGCTGTGGGCATGAACACTGAAGCTTTCTTT
d_gene: NA; j_gene: TRBJ1-5; abundance: NA; v_gene: TRBV19; CDR3aa: CASSIQSNQPQHF; CDR3nt: TGTGCCAGTAGTATTCAAAGCAATCAGCCCCAGCATTTT
d_gene: NA; j_gene: TRBJ2-3; abundance: NA; v_gene: TRBV5-1; CDR3aa: CASSVNQDTQYF; CDR3nt: TGCGCCAGCAGCGTAAACCAAGATACGCAGTATTTT
d_gene: TRBD2; j_gene: TRBJ2-3; abundance: NA; v_gene: TRBV19; CDR3aa: CASSILAGGYTDTQYF; CDR3nt: TGTGCCAGTAGTATTCTAGCGGGGGGTTACACAGATACGCAGTATTTT
d_gene: NA; j_gene: TRBJ2-7; abundance: NA; v_gene: TRBV3-1/TRBV3-2; CDR3aa: CASSGRGRGSYEQYF; CDR3nt: TGTGCCAGCAGCGGGCGGGGCAGGGGTTCCTACGAGCAGTACTTC
d_gene: NA; j_gene: TRBJ2-3; abundance: NA; v_gene: TRBV4-2; CDR3aa: CASSHAWDSKPDTQYF; CDR3nt: TGTGCCAGCAGCCACGCTTGGGACTCAAAACCAGATACGCAGTATTTT
d_gene: TRBD2; j_gene: TRBJ2-3; abundance: NA; v_gene: TRBV10-3; CDR3aa: CAISDGRGARTDTQYF; CDR3nt: TGTGCCATCAGTGATGGGCGGGGGGCCAGGACAGATACGCAGTATTTT
d_gene: NA; j_gene: TRBJ1-1; abundance: NA; v_gene: TRBV4-1; CDR3aa: CASSPMGRGNTEAFF; CDR3nt: TGCGCCAGCAGCCCCATGGGCAGGGGGAACACTGAAGCTTTCTTT